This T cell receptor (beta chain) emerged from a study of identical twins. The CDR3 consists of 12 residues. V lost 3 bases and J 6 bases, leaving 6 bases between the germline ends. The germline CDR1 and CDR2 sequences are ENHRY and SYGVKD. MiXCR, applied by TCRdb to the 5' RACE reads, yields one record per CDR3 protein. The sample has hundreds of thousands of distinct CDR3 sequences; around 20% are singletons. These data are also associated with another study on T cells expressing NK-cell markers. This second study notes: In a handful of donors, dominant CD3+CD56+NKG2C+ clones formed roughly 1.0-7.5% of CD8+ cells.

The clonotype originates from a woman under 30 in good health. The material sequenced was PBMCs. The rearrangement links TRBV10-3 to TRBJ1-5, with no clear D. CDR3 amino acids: CAISDLAQPQHF. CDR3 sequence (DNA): TGTGCCATCAGTGACCTAGCTCAGCCCCAGCATTTT.